These 17 T cell receptor beta chains originate from one sample sequenced in a study of response to subunit inactivated influenza vaccine. One entry per CDR3 protein, called by TCRdb with MiXCR from the RT-PCR reads. The sample yields 500,000 to 600,000 distinct CDR3 sequences, about 11% seen once. These data were likewise used in another study, on T cells expressing NK-cell markers. Per that study: Template switching by 5'RACE with UMIs generated the TCR beta cDNA.

The input for sequencing was PBMCs from blood, taken on the day of vaccination. Every receptor here comes from a man aged 45-65 years who received an inactivated influenza vaccine.

This clonotype was recorded many times. The J gene is TRBJ2-1, the V gene TRBV5-1; TRBD2 is a possible D gene (6 bases). The germline V gene encodes CDR1 SGHRS and CDR2 YFSETQ. This CDR3 is built from 13 residues. V was shortened by 4 bases and J by 13 bases, with 18 bases between the two germline ends. The DNA of the CDR3 is TGCGCCAGCAGCACGACTAGTGAATTAGAACAGTTCTTC. Translated, it gives CASSTTSELEQFF.

This clonotype was observed a few times. The rearrangement links TRBV5-1 to TRBJ2-7; possible D gene TRBD1, 5 bases. Per the germline V gene, CDR1 is SGHRS and CDR2 is YFSETQ. This CDR3 has 11 residues. V was pared by 7 bases and J by 5 bases, with 10 bases between. CDR3 sequence reads: CASSGAHEQYF. The CDR3 DNA reads TGCGCCAGCTCTGGGGCCCACGAGCAGTACTTC.

This clonotype was counted many times. The J gene is TRBJ1-1, the V gene TRBV4-2; D gene ambiguous. The CDR3 has 13 amino acids. V lost 5 bases and J lost 1, with 8 bases in between. Germline CDR1 reads LGHNA; CDR2 reads YNFKEQ. CDR3 region: CASSSQANTEAFF. The CDR3 DNA follows: TGTGCCAGCAGCTCCCAGGCGAACACTGAAGCTTTCTTT.

The rearrangement joins TRBV28 to TRBJ1-2, with 9 bases identical to TRBD1. J gave up 8 bases and V 1 base, and 5 bases lay outside the gene matches. This CDR3 has 14 amino acids. The V gene's germline CDR1 is MDHEN and CDR2 SYDVKM. CDR3 in DNA: TGTGCCAGCAGTTTATACAGGGGGCTGGGAGGCTACACCTTC. Protein sequence: CASSLYRGLGGYTF.

This clonotype has more than one count but fewer than ten. J is TRBJ2-2 and V is TRBV6-2 or TRBV6-3; D perhaps matches TRBD2 (7 bases). The V and J ends lost 0 bases and 0 bases respectively, with 11 bases between them. CDR1 is MNHEY and CDR2 is SVGEGT in the germline V gene. This CDR3 has 17 residues. The chain's CDR3 is CASSYSAGATNTGELFF. CDR3 DNA sequence: TGTGCCAGCAGTTACTCGGCGGGGGCCACGAACACCGGGGAGCTGTTTTTT.

The rearrangement links TRBV3-1 to TRBJ2-2; 12 bases align to TRBD2. The CDR3 consists of 18 residues. Germline loops: CDR1 LGHDT, CDR2 YNNKEL (reference sequence). V lost 4 bases to trimming and J lost 6 bases; unmatched junction nucleotides: 12. This CDR3 is CASSPGPGLAGNAGELFF. The CDR3 region has the DNA TGTGCCAGCAGCCCCGGCCCGGGACTAGCGGGTAACGCCGGGGAGCTGTTTTTT. Variable domain in full (rest from reference TRBV3-1 and TRBJ2-2): DTAVSQTPKYLVTQMGNDKSIKCEQNLGHDTMYWYKQDSKKFLKIMFSYNNKELIINETVPNRFSPKSPDKAHLNLHINSLELGDSAVYFCASSPGPGLAGNAGELFFGEGSRLTVL.

This clonotype has at least ten counts. The chain links TRBV5-5 to TRBJ1-5; D is undetermined. The CDR3 has 14 residues. CDR1 and CDR2 from the germline V gene are SGHKS and YYEKEE (reference sequence). V lost 4 bases to trimming and J lost 0 bases, with 8 bases between them. The CDR3 bases are TGTGCCAGCAGCAGGGATCATAGCAATCAGCCCCAGCATTTT. It encodes CASSRDHSNQPQHF.

This clonotype has ten or more counts. J is TRBJ1-6 and V is TRBV4-3; D gene unclear. Trimming cost V 2 bases and J 3 bases, with 8 bases left between them. This CDR3 comprises 15 residues. Germline CDR1 LGHNA, CDR2 YSLEER. The CDR3 nucleotides are TGCGCCAGCAGCCAAACGTCAGGCTATAATTCACCCCTCCACTTT. Residues: CASSQTSGYNSPLHF.

The V gene is TRBV18, the J gene TRBJ2-3; no firm D call. The CDR3 is 13 residues long. V lost 3 bases and J 6 bases, leaving 10 bases between the germline ends. Per germline, CDR1 KGHSH and CDR2 LQKENI. The CDR3, as DNA: TGTGCCAGCTCACCCCCGGTGTCGGATACGCAGTATTTT. Translated, it gives CASSPPVSDTQYF.

Many counts were recorded for this clonotype. The genes are TRBV14 and TRBJ2-1; D possibly corresponds to TRBD2 (5 bases). CDR3 size: 12 residues. From germline, CDR1 is SGHDN and CDR2 FVKESK. The V end lost 8 bases, the J end lost 10 bases, and 15 bases lay between the germline ends. CDR3 in DNA: TGTGCCAGCGGAGCACTAGGGCAAGAGCAGTTCTTC. The encoded protein is CASGALGQEQFF.

This chain links TRBV2 with TRBJ2-5, with 7 bases identical to TRBD1. Unmatched junction bases numbered 6, after V lost 3 bases and J lost 2 bases. This CDR3 contains 15 residues. The germline V gene has CDR1 SNHLY and CDR2 FYNNEI. The CDR3 nucleotides read TGTGCCAGCAGTGATATGACAGGGCTGCAAGAGACCCAGTACTTC. Translating it yields CASSDMTGLQETQYF.

Ten or more counts support this clonotype. The genes are TRBV5-1 and TRBJ2-1; the D gene is possibly TRBD2 (5 bases). V lost 5 bases to trimming and J lost 0 bases, with 15 bases between them. The CDR3 has 16 residues. CDR1 and CDR2 (germline): SGHRS, YFSETQ. The CDR3 nucleotides read TGCGCCAGCAGTGAGAACGGACTGAGCTCCTACAATGAGCAGTTCTTC. It codes for CASSENGLSSYNEQFF.

The chain couples TRBV5-1 to TRBJ2-7; TRBD1 or TRBD2 may be the D gene (5 bases each). This CDR3 comprises 15 residues. The V end lost 4 bases, the J end lost 2 bases, and 16 bases lay between the germline ends. Germline CDR1 and CDR2: SGHRS and YFSETQ. DNA of the CDR3: TGCGCCAGCAGCCCAGACAGTGGGGGAACCTACGAGCAGTACTTC. Translation gives CASSPDSGGTYEQYF.

This clonotype has only a few counts. V usage is TRBV24-1 and J usage is TRBJ2-3; D is uncertain. Per the germline V gene, CDR1 is KGHDR and CDR2 is SFDVKD. The CDR3 is 16 residues long. Deletions cut 4 bases from V and 3 bases from J, with 16 bases between. CDR3 in amino acids: CATSESAEAWTDTQYF. The CDR3 DNA is TGTGCCACCAGTGAATCAGCCGAAGCATGGACAGATACGCAGTATTTT.

This clonotype was recorded at least ten times. The genes are TRBV12-3 or TRBV12-4 and TRBJ2-3; D remains unclear. The V end lost 4 bases, the J end lost 6 bases, and 8 bases lay between the germline ends. The CDR3 loop spans 12 amino acids. Here the CDR3 DNA reads TGTGCCAGCAGTTACCTCCCGGATACGCAGTATTTT. It specifies CASSYLPDTQYF.

The CDR3 bases are TGTGCCATCAGTGTGAGCTCTGGGGCCAACGTCCTGACTTTC. The encoded protein is CAISVSSGANVLTF. The rearrangement links TRBV10-3 to TRBJ2-6; no reliable D call. From germline, CDR1 is ENHRY and CDR2 SYGVKD. Trimming took off 4 bases at V and 0 bases at J, with 4 bases between the two ends. The CDR3 is 14 residues long.

The chain uses TRBV4-3 and TRBJ1-5, with D unclear. The germline V gene encodes CDR1 LGHNA and CDR2 YSLEER. The ends were cut back, 2 bases at V and 6 bases at J, with 11 bases in the middle. This CDR3 comprises 14 residues. CDR3 loop: CASSQSGNSQPQHF. CDR3 nucleotides: TGCGCCAGCAGCCAATCGGGGAACAGTCAGCCCCAGCATTTT.